This T cell receptor (beta chain) appears in the sequencing data of a study of T cells in Graves' hyperthyroidism and ophthalmopathy. Germline-derived CDR1 and CDR2 are GTSNPN and SVGIG (reference sequence). CDR3 length: 14 amino acids. J lost 7 bases, V lost 4 bases, and 8 bases had no gene match. The TCR beta CDR3 regions underwent amplification using RNA transcripts as the source. Using the HTBI primer set, a first-round RT-PCR was run on the TCR CDR3. TCRdb redid the calling of the multiplex PCR reads with MiXCR, one entry per CDR3 protein. The repertoire holds 250,000 or so distinct CDR3 sequences, with less than 15% as singletons. Study observations and caveats: Blood shared most expanded thyroid clonotypes above 0.001.

This clonotype was counted many times. Its antigen is still unknown. The sample taken for sequencing was blood. This chain joins TRBV30 and TRBJ2-2; 8 bases agree with TRBD2. This sequence was found in a woman in her thirties or forties with Graves' hyperthyroidism that later progressed to Graves' ophthalmopathy. The CDR3 nucleotides read TGTGCCTGGACCCGCGGGAGGAATGTCGGGGAGCTGTTTTTT. It yields the protein CAWTRGRNVGELFF. Full variable domain (remainder filled in from reference TRBV30 and TRBJ2-2): SQTIHQWPATLVQPVGSPLSLECTVEGTSNPNLYWYRQAAGRGLQLLFYSVGIGQISSEVPQNLSASRPQDRQFILSSKKLLLSDSGFYLCAWTRGRNVGELFFGEGSRLTVL.